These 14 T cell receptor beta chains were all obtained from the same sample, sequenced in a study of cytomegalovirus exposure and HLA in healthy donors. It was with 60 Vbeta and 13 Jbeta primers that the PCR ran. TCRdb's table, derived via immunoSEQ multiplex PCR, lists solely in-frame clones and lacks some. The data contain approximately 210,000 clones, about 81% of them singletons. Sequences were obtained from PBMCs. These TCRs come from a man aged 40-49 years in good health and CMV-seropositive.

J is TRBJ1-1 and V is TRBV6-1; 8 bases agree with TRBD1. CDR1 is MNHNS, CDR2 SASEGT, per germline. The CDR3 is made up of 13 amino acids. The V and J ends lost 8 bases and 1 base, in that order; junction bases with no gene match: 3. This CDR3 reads CASPGTGNTEAFF. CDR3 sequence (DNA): TGTGCCAGCCCCGGGACAGGGAACACTGAAGCTTTCTTT.

This CDR3 reads CASSSGANEQYF. As DNA, the CDR3 is TGTGCCAGCAGCAGCGGGGCTAACGAGCAGTACTTC. The rearrangement links TRBV5-4 to TRBJ2-7; 7 positions match TRBD2. The CDR3 sequence is 12 residues long. V trimming: 4 bases; J trimming: 5 bases; junction bases outside the gene matches: 3. Germline CDR1 reads SGHNT; CDR2 reads YYREEE (reference sequence).

The CDR3 bases are TGTGCCAGCAGTCAGCGGGGGCCGGACTATGGCTACACCTTC. Encoded protein: CASSQRGPDYGYTF. V is TRBV11-3 and J is TRBJ1-2; perhaps TRBD1 as D (6 bases). The CDR3 is 14 amino acids. Trimming stripped 6 bases from V and 3 bases from J, with 14 bases between. CDR1 and CDR2 (germline): SGHNT, YENEEA.

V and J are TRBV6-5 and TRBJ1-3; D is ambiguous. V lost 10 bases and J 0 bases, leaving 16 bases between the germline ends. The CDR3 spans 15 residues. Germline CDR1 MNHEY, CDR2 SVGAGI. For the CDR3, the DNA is TGTGCCACCGAGATGGTGCCCTTCTCTGGAAACACCATATATTTT. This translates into CATEMVPFSGNTIYF.

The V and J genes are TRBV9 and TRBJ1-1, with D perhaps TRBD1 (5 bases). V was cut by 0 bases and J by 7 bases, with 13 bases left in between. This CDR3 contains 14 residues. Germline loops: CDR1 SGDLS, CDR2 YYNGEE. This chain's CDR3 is CASSVGDRTSEAFF. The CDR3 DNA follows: TGTGCCAGCAGCGTAGGCGACAGAACCAGTGAAGCTTTCTTT.

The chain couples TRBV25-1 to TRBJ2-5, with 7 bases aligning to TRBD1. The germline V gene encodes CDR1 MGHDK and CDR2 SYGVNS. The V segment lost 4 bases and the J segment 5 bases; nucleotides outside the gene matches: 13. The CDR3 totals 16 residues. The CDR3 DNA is TGTGCCAGCAGTGGCGACCGGACAGGCTTACGGGAGACCCAGTACTTC. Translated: CASSGDRTGLRETQYF.

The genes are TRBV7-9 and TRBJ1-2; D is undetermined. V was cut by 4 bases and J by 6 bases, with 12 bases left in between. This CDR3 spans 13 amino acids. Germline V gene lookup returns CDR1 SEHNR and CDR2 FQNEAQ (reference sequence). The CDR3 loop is CASSSSLVDGYTF. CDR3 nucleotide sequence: TGTGCCAGCAGCTCTAGTCTGGTCGATGGCTACACCTTC.

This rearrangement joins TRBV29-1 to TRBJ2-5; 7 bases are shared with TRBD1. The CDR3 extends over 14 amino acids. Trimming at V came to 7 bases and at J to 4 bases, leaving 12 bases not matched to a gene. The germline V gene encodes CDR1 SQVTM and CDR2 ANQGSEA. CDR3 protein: CSARTGANGETQYF. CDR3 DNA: TGCAGCGCACGGACAGGAGCAAATGGAGAGACCCAGTACTTC. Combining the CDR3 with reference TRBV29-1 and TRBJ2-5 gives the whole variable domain SAVISQKPSRDICQRGTSLTIQCQVDSQVTMMFWYRQQPGQSLTLIATANQGSEATYESGFVIDKFPISRPNLTFSTLTVSNMSPEDSSIYLCSARTGANGETQYFGPGTRLLVL.

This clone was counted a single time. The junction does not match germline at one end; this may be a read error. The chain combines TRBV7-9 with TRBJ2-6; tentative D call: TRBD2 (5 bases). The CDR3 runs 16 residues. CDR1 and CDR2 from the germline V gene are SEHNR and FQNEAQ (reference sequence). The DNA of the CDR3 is TGTGCCAGCAGCCTAGCAGTCGCGGCTGGGGCCAACGTCCTGACTTTC. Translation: CASSLAVAAGANVLTF.

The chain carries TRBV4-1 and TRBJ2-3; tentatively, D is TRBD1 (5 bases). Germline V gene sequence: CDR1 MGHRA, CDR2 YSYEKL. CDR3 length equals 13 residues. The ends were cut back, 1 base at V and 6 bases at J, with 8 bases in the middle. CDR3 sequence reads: CASSQGGLDTQYF. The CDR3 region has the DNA TGCGCCAGCAGCCAAGGGGGCCTGGATACGCAGTATTTT.

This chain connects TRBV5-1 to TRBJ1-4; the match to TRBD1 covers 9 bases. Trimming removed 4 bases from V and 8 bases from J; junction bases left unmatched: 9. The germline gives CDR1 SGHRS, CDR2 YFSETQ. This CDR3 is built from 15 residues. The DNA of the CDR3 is TGCGCCAGCAGCCTACAGGGGGCCCGGGGAGAAAAACTGTTTTTT. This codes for CASSLQGARGEKLFF.

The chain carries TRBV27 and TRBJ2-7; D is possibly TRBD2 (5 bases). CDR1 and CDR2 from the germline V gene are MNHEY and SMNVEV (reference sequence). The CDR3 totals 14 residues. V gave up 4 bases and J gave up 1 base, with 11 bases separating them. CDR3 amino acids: CASSSRSGSYEQYF. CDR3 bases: TGTGCCAGCAGTTCCCGGAGCGGATCCTACGAGCAGTACTTC.

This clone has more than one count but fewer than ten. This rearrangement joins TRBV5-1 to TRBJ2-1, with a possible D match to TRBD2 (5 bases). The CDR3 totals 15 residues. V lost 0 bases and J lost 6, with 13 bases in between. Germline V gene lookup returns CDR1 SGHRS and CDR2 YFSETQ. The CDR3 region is CASSLDSGSPNEQFF. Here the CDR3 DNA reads TGCGCCAGCAGCTTGGACAGCGGCTCCCCCAATGAGCAGTTCTTC.

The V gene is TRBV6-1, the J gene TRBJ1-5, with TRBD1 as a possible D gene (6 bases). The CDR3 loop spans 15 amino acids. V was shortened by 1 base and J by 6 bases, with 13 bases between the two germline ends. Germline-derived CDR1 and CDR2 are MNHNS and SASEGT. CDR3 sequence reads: CASSEGQAYLQPQHF. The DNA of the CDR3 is TGTGCCAGCAGTGAAGGACAGGCATACCTTCAGCCCCAGCATTTT.